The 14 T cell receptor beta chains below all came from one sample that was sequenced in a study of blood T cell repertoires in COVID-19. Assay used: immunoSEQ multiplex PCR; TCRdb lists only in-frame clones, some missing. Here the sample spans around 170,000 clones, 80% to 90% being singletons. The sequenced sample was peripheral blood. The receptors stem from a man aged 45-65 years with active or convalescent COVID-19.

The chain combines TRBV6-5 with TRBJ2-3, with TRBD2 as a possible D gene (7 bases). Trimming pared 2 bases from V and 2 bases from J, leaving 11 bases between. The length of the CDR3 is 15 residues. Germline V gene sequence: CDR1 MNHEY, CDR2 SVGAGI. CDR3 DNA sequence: TGTGCCAGCAGTTACGCGGGGGCCCACACAGATACGCAGTATTTT. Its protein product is CASSYAGAHTDTQYF.

The CDR3 nucleotides are TGTGCCAGCAGTTCGTGGGAGTCTAATGAAAAACTGTTTTTT. Its protein is CASSSWESNEKLFF. J is TRBJ1-4 and V is TRBV27; D remains ambiguous. Germline CDR1 is MNHEY and CDR2 is SMNVEV (reference sequence). CDR3 length equals 14 residues. Trimming took off 4 bases at V and 3 bases at J, with 9 bases between the two ends.

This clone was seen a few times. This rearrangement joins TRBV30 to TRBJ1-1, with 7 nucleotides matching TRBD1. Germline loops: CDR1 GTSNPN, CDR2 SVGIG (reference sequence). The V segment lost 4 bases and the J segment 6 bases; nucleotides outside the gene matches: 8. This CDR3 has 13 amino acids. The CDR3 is CAWMNPQGSEAFF. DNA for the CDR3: TGTGCCTGGATGAACCCACAGGGGTCTGAAGCTTTCTTT.

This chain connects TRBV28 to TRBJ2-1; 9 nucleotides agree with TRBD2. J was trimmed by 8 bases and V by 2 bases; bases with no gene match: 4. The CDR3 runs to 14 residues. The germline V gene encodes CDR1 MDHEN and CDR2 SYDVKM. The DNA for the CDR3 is TGTGCCAGCAGTTTAGGACTAGCGAGGGATGAGCAGTTCTTC. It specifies CASSLGLARDEQFF. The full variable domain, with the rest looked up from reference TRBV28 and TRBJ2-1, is DVKVTQSSRYLVKRTGEKVFLECVQDMDHENMFWYRQDPGLGLRLIYFSYDVKMKEKGDIPEGYSVSREKKERFSLILESASTNQTSMYLCASSLGLARDEQFFGPGTRLTVL.

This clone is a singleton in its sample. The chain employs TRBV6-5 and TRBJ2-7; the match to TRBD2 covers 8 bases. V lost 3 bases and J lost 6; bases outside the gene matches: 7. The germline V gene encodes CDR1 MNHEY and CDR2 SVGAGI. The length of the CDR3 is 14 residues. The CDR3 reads CASSYRATSVEQYF. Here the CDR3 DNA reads TGTGCCAGCAGTTATAGGGCGACTAGCGTCGAGCAGTACTTC.

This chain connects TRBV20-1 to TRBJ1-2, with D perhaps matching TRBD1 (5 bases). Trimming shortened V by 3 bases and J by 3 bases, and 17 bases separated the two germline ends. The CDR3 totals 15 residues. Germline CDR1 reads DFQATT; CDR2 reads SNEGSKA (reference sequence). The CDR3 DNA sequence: TGCAGTGCTAGTAAGGACACGGGGGGAGACTATGGCTACACCTTC. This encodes CSASKDTGGDYGYTF.

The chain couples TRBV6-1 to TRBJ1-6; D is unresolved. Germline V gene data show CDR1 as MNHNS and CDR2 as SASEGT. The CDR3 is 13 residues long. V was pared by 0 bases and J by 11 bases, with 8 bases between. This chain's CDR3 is CASSEALDPPLHF. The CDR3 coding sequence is TGTGCCAGCAGTGAAGCGTTAGATCCACCCCTCCACTTT.

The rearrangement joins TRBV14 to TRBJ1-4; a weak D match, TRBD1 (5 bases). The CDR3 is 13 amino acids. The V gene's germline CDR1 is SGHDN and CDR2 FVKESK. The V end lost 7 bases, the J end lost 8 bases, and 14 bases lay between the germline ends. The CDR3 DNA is TGTGCCAGCAACGATGGGGCCGGAGAAAAACTGTTTTTT. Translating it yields CASNDGAGEKLFF.

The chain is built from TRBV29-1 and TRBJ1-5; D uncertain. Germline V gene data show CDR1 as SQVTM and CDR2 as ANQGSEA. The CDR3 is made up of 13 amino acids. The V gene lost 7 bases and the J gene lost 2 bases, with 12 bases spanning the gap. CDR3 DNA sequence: TGCAGCGCCAGTGGCGGGGGCAATCAGCCCCAGCATTTT. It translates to CSASGGGNQPQHF. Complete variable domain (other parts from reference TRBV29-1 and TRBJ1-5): SAVISQKPSRDICQRGTSLTIQCQVDSQVTMMFWYRQQPGQSLTLIATANQGSEATYESGFVIDKFPISRPNLTFSTLTVSNMSPEDSSIYLCSASGGGNQPQHFGDGTRLSIL.

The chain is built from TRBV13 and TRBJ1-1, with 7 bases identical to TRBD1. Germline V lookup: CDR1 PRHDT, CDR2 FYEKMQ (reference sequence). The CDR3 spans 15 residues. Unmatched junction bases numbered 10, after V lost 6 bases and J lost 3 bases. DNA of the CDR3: TGTGCCAGCAGTAACAGGGGAAGTTTAGACACTGAAGCTTTCTTT. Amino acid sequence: CASSNRGSLDTEAFF.

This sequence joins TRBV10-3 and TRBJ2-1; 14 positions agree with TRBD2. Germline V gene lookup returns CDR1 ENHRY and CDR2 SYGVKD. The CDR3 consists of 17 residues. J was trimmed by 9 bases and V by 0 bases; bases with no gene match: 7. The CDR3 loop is CAISESRTGTSGSEQFF. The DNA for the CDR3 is TGTGCCATCAGTGAGTCGAGGACCGGGACTAGCGGGAGTGAGCAGTTCTTC.

The DNA of the CDR3 is TGTGCCAGTAGTATTCGGGGGGCGGGGAATTCACCCCTCCACTTT. It codes for CASSIRGAGNSPLHF. The chain is built from TRBV19 and TRBJ1-6; weak D call: TRBD1 (6 bases). The CDR3 consists of 15 residues. Trimming shortened V by 3 bases and J by 7 bases, and 13 bases separated the two germline ends. Germline values: CDR1 LNHDA, CDR2 SQIVND (reference sequence).

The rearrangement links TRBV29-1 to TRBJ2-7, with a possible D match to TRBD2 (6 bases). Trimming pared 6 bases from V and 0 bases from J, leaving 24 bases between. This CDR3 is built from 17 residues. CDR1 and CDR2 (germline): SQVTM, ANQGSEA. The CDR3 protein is CSVQRSTSLLSSYEQYF. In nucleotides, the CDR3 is TGCAGCGTCCAACGATCTACTAGCCTCCTAAGCTCCTACGAGCAGTACTTC.

This CDR3 is CASSLFGQNSYNEQFF. CDR3 bases: TGTGCCAGCAGCTTATTTGGGCAAAACTCCTACAATGAGCAGTTCTTC. The V and J genes are TRBV7-3 and TRBJ2-1; D ambiguous. This CDR3 contains 16 residues. The germline V gene has CDR1 SGHTA and CDR2 FQGTGA. Trimming left V 2 bases short and J 0 bases short, with 11 bases between.